This T cell receptor (beta chain) came from a study of shared clonotypes between healthy human individuals. Study-wide points: The authors expected sequencing depth to affect clonotype sharing among donors.

With respect to this clone: Its antigen remains unknown.

Profiling relied on immunoSEQ multiplex PCR, and the TCRdb table lists in-frame clones only, not all of them. The sample shows some 2,500,000 clones, over 85% of them seen only once. This sequence was found in a man between 18 and 29 years old in good health. Some clones in this sample may be carry-over from other donors' samples. Input material: naive CD4+ T cells from PBMCs. The subset is: CD45RA+ positively selected.

The CDR3 sequence: CASMQTDRWTGELFF. As DNA, the CDR3 is TGTGCCAGTATGCAAACGGACCGATGGACCGGGGAGCTGTTTTTT. The V and J genes are TRBV28 and TRBJ2-2; no clear D gene. This CDR3 contains 15 residues. From germline, CDR1 is MDHEN and CDR2 SYDVKM. Trimming took off 9 bases at V and 5 bases at J, with 19 bases between the two ends.